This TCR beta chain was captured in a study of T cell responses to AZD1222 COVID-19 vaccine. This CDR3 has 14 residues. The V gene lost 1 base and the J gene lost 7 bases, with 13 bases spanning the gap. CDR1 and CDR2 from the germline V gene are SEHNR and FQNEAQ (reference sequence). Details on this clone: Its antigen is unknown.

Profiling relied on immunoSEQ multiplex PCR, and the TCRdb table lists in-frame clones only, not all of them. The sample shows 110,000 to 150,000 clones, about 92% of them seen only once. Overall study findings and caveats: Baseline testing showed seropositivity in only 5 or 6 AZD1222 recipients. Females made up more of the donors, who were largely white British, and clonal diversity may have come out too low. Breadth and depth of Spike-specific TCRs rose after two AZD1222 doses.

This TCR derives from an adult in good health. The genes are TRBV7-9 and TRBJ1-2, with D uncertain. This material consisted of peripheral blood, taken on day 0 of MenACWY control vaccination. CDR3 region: CASSLETARGGYTF. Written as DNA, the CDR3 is TGTGCCAGCAGCTTAGAGACTGCAAGAGGTGGCTACACCTTC.